The entry that follows covers one T cell receptor beta chain sequence. No antigen is known for it. The CDR3 extends 3 residues past the end of the read, so its final part is completed from the germline J gene. The sample belongs to a study of T cells in women clearing cervical HPV infection. Sequencing was performed with immunoSEQ multiplex PCR; in TCRdb, only in-frame clones are kept and a portion is missing. The sample data list tens of thousands of clones. Study observations and caveats: Timing of associations relative to infection is unclear; T-cell subsets were not isolated.

This CDR3 region has 17 residues. After removal of 3 bases from V and 3 bases from J, the junction contained 10 bases not matched to a gene. The V call is TRBV23-1, the J call TRBJ2-7; TRBD2 aligns across 11 bases. TRBV23-1 counts as an open reading frame of uncertain function. This receptor was obtained from a woman aged 18 to 75 with a cervical HPV16 infection that either progressed to CIN3+ or cleared (not recorded which). The sample taken for sequencing was blood buffy coat. The covered CDR3 bases are TGCGCCAGCAGTCAGGATAAAGGGACTAGCGGTTTCTACGAG. It translates to CASSQDKGTSGFYE. Given in full, the CDR3 is CASSQDKGTSGFYEQYF.